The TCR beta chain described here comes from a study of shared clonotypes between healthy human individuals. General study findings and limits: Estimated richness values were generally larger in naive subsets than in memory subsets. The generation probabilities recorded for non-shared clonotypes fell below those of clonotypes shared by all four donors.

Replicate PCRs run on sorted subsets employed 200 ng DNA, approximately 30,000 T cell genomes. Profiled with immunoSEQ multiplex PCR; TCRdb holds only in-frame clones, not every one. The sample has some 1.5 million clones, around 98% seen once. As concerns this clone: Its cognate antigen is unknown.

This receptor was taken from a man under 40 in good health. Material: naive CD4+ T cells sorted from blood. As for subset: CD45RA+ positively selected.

The CDR3 DNA sequence: TGTGCCAGTGGCCTCCGTGGAGGGAGGCAAGAGACCCAGTACTTC. Translating it yields CASGLRGGRQETQYF. This rearrangement joins TRBV19 to TRBJ2-5; D possibly corresponds to TRBD2 (6 bases). The length of the CDR3 is 15 residues. V dropped 8 bases and J dropped 2 bases, with 18 bases sitting between them. The germline CDR1 and CDR2 sequences are LNHDA and SQIVND (reference sequence).